The clone carrying this T cell receptor beta chain was counted between two and nine times. The antigen remains unidentified. Germline loops: CDR1 LGHNA, CDR2 YNFKEQ. The CDR3 is 17 residues long. J lost 5 bases, V lost 4 bases, and 11 bases had no gene match. The data derive from a study of beta chain features in type 1 diabetes. The authors obtained over 95% purity in all sorted populations. General study results and limits: Moderate but significant shortening of TCRB CDR3s was recorded in all four CD4+ subsets from Type 1 diabetes patients. A PCR bias possibly favoring shorter templates would apply equally to patients and controls.

The entirety of the isolated RNA underwent reverse transcription, so expressed TCRB transcripts were sequenced. The repertoire was sequenced with immunoSEQ multiplex PCR; TCRdb's copy has only in-frame clones and lacks some. The table has approximately 170,000 clones, around 7.8% seen once. The chain is built from TRBV4-2 and TRBJ2-5; 12 bases are a match to TRBD2. The sample comprised central memory CD4+ T cells from blood. The receptor was isolated from a woman in her 40s with type 1 diabetes. In DNA form, the CDR3 reads TGTGCCAGCAGCCCCCACCCTCTAGCGGGGGGGCAGGAGACCCAGTACTTC. It is translated as CASSPHPLAGGQETQYF.